The clone carrying this TCR beta chain has a count of ten or more. These data belong to a study of T cells in Graves' hyperthyroidism and ophthalmopathy. Trimming took 6 bases from V and 2 from J; bases not matched to a gene: 12. This CDR3 region has 15 residues. Germline assignment: CDR1 DFQATT and CDR2 SNEGSKA (reference sequence). TCR beta CDR3 region amplification was performed from RNA transcripts. The HTBI primer set drove a first-round RT-PCR of the TCR CDR3. One entry per CDR3 protein, called by TCRdb with MiXCR from the multiplex PCR reads. Counted here are about 200,000 distinct CDR3 sequences, around 17% occurring once; the ten biggest clones make up around two fifths.

The chain uses TRBV20-1 and TRBJ2-5, with TRBD1 identical over 7 bases. The source is a man aged 40-49 years with Graves' hyperthyroidism. Material for sequencing was blood. Here the CDR3 DNA reads TGCAGTGCCAGCCCCGGGACAGAAAGTCAAGAGACCCAGTACTTC. Amino acid sequence: CSASPGTESQETQYF.